The 5 T cell receptor beta chains below all came from one sample that was sequenced in a study of cytomegalovirus exposure and HLA in healthy donors. Researchers ran the PCR with 60 Vbeta and 13 Jbeta primers. Clones were sequenced by immunoSEQ multiplex PCR, and TCRdb holds only the in-frame ones, with some missing. The sample holds 150,000 to 200,000 clones; roughly 76% are singletons and the top ten take roughly 4.4%. Sequencing was performed on PBMCs. The receptors derive from a woman between 18 and 29 years old in good health and CMV-seropositive.

This clone was found a few times. The rearrangement uses TRBV7-9 and TRBJ1-5, with TRBD1 matching 7 bases. The CDR3 has 14 amino acids. V gave up 5 bases and J gave up 4 bases; unmatched junction bases: 5. The germline gives CDR1 SEHNR, CDR2 FQNEAQ (reference sequence). CDR3 bases: TGTGCCAGCAGCCCCGGGACAGCAAATCAGCCCCAGCATTTT. This gives the protein CASSPGTANQPQHF.

The genes are TRBV10-3 and TRBJ1-1; TRBD1 is a possible D gene (6 bases). V was trimmed by 6 bases and J by 4 bases, leaving 15 bases between them. This CDR3 has 14 residues. CDR1 is ENHRY, CDR2 SYGVKD, per germline. In DNA form, the CDR3 reads TGTGCCATCAGGGGGGAGGGGGGAATCACTGAAGCTTTCTTT. Translating gives CAIRGEGGITEAFF.

V and J are TRBV4-3 and TRBJ1-1; perhaps TRBD1 as D (6 bases). CDR1 is LGHNA, CDR2 YSLEER, per germline. V was trimmed by 3 bases and J by 7 bases, leaving 15 bases between them. This CDR3 region has 14 residues. As DNA, the CDR3 is TGCGCCAGCAGCCAGATTAGGGGGATGAATGAAGCTTTCTTT. It is translated as CASSQIRGMNEAFF.

The chain's CDR3 is CASLGRSDEKLFF. CDR3 coding DNA: TGTGCCAGCCTCGGCAGGTCGGATGAAAAACTGTTTTTT. V and J are TRBV7-6 and TRBJ1-4, with D unresolved. CDR3 length equals 13 residues. V was shortened by 8 bases and J by 6 bases, with 13 bases between the two germline ends. Germline V gives CDR1 SGHVS, CDR2 FNYEAQ.

This clone was seen once. V usage is TRBV27 and J usage is TRBJ1-5; 8 nucleotides line up with TRBD1. Losses at the gene ends were 3 bases for V and 6 bases for J; bases not matched to a gene: 10. The CDR3 extends over 16 amino acids. Germline-derived CDR1 and CDR2 are MNHEY and SMNVEV (reference sequence). CDR3 coding DNA: TGTGCCAGCAGTTTGACTTGGGGACAGGTACGTCAGCCCCAGCATTTT. It codes for CASSLTWGQVRQPQHF.